This TCR beta chain emerged from a study of blood T cell repertoires in COVID-19. In the study overall: The United States, Italy and Spain provided the acute and convalescent COVID-19 samples.

V shed 5 bases and J shed 8 bases, with 21 bases lying between them. The CDR3 runs to 15 residues. The germline V gene encodes CDR1 SGHVS and CDR2 FQNEAQ. Here immunoSEQ multiplex PCR was the method, and the copy in TCRdb shows in-frame clones only, minus some. Found here are 65,000 to 80,000 clones, roughly four fifths of them singletons; the top ten hold less than 25%. Sequencing was done on a sample of peripheral blood. This sequence joins TRBV7-8 and TRBJ1-2, with D possibly matching TRBD1 (5 bases). The source of this sequence is a human donor in a cohort sampled during active COVID-19. CDR3 nucleotide sequence: TGTGCCAGCAGCCCGCAAAGGCAGGGCAATAGGGGCTACACCTTC. Its protein is CASSPQRQGNRGYTF.